Each of the 20 T cell receptor beta chains below was sequenced from the same sample in a study of patients and donors after allogeneic stem cell transplantation. One entry per CDR3 protein, called by TCRdb with MiXCR from the RT-PCR reads. The sample yields 100,000 to 130,000 distinct CDR3 sequences, approximately 35% seen once. Sequenced input: blood, either unsorted or a sorted T cell fraction (not recorded which). The receptors shown here come from a human donor who was either an allogeneic HSCT recipient or a stem cell or donor lymphocyte infusion donor (not recorded which). It is not recorded whose cells these are; they may come from a transplant donor.

The genes are TRBV29-1 and TRBJ2-3, with a tentative D call TRBD1 (5 bases). Germline V gene data show CDR1 as SQVTM and CDR2 as ANQGSEA. The CDR3 is made up of 13 amino acids. V dropped 3 bases and J dropped 4 bases, with 11 bases sitting between them. CDR3: CSVDLQGPDTQYF. CDR3 in DNA: TGCAGCGTTGACCTGCAGGGCCCAGATACGCAGTATTTT.

The CDR3 loop is CSAVRQGVVGKLFF. CDR3 nucleotides: TGCAGTGCTGTCAGACAGGGGGTGGTGGGAAAACTGTTTTTT. The V gene is TRBV20-1, the J gene TRBJ1-4; TRBD1 agrees at 9 bases. Trimming at V came to 5 bases and at J to 10 bases, leaving 11 bases not matched to a gene. The CDR3 is made up of 14 amino acids. In germline, CDR1 is DFQATT, CDR2 SNEGSKA (reference sequence).

The rearrangement joins TRBV29-1 to TRBJ2-5; tentatively, D is TRBD1 (6 bases). V was pared by 4 bases and J by 2 bases, with 20 bases between. The CDR3 is made up of 16 amino acids. Germline loops: CDR1 SQVTM, CDR2 ANQGSEA. DNA for the CDR3: TGCAGCGTTGCACCCAAAGACGGGACACCTCAAGAGACCCAGTACTTC. Translated: CSVAPKDGTPQETQYF.

This clonotype appeared a few times. CDR3 in DNA: TGTGCCCGAAGTCCCCCCAGCACAGATACGCAGTATTTT. Protein sequence: CARSPPSTDTQYF. The chain couples TRBV30 to TRBJ2-3, with D unresolved. The germline CDR1 and CDR2 sequences are GTSNPN and SVGIG (reference sequence). Deletions cut 8 bases from V and 0 bases from J, with 12 bases between. The CDR3 consists of 13 residues.

The V call is TRBV12-3 or TRBV12-4, the J call TRBJ2-2, with 12 bases fitting TRBD2. This CDR3 has 16 residues. V lost 3 bases, J lost 7 bases, and 6 bases stayed unmatched. CDR3 sequence: CASSLGILAGGGELFF. CDR3 DNA sequence: TGTGCCAGCAGTTTGGGTATACTAGCGGGAGGCGGGGAGCTGTTTTTT.

V usage is TRBV29-1 and J usage is TRBJ1-1; weak D call: TRBD1 (6 bases). The CDR3 consists of 13 residues. Looked up from germline, CDR1 is SQVTM and CDR2 is ANQGSEA. Trimming removed 4 bases at V and 2 bases at J, with 11 bases between. The CDR3 DNA is TGCAGCGTTGCAAGGGACATAAACACTGAAGCTTTCTTT. This encodes CSVARDINTEAFF.

The V and J genes are TRBV4-2 and TRBJ1-2; the match to TRBD1 covers 7 bases. The CDR3 consists of 15 residues. Germline V CDR1 and CDR2: LGHNA, YNFKEQ. The J segment lost 5 bases and the V segment lost 0 bases, leaving 6 bases of the junction unmatched. CDR3 nucleotides: TGTGCCAGCAGCCAAGATCCTGGGACAGAGTATGGCTACACCTTC. Amino acid sequence: CASSQDPGTEYGYTF.

The table lists this clonotype with a few counts. This chain connects TRBV28 to TRBJ1-1; TRBD1 matches 8 bases. V lost 5 bases to trimming and J lost 1 base; unmatched junction nucleotides: 6. This CDR3 is built from 15 residues. Germline CDR1 is MDHEN and CDR2 is SYDVKM. Written as DNA, the CDR3 is TGTGCCAGCAGTCCCCGGACAGGGCGGAACACTGAAGCTTTCTTT. This codes for CASSPRTGRNTEAFF.

This clonotype was counted a few times. The V gene is TRBV30, the J gene TRBJ1-6, with 9 bases aligning to TRBD1. CDR1 is GTSNPN, CDR2 SVGIG, per germline (reference sequence). This CDR3 is 13 amino acids long. The trim removed 5 bases at V and 7 bases at J, leaving 3 bases unmatched. CDR3 DNA sequence: TGTGCCTGGGGGGACAGGGCCAATTCACCCCTCCACTTT. Encoded protein: CAWGDRANSPLHF. Full variable domain (remainder filled in from reference TRBV30 and TRBJ1-6): SQTIHQWPATLVQPVGSPLSLECTVEGTSNPNLYWYRQAAGRGLQLLFYSVGIGQISSEVPQNLSASRPQDRQFILSSKKLLLSDSGFYLCAWGDRANSPLHFGNGTRLTVT.

The V call is TRBV11-2, the J call TRBJ1-5; D is unresolved. Trimming cost V 1 base and J 4 bases, with 11 bases left between them. This CDR3 has 15 residues. CDR1 and CDR2 from the germline V gene are SGHAT and FQNNGV. The CDR3 DNA is TGTGCCAGCAGCTTAGGTGCGGGAAGGAATCAGCCCCAGCATTTT. The encoded protein is CASSLGAGRNQPQHF. Full variable domain (rest looked up from reference TRBV11-2 and TRBJ1-5): EAGVAQSPRYKIIEKRQSVAFWCNPISGHATLYWYQQILGQGPKLLIQFQNNGVVDDSQLPKDRFSAERLKGVDSTLKIQPAKLEDSAVYLCASSLGAGRNQPQHFGDGTRLSIL.

This chain connects TRBV30 to TRBJ1-1, with a tentative D call TRBD1 (5 bases). V lost 0 bases to trimming and J lost 8 bases, with 10 bases between them. This CDR3 has 12 amino acids. Looked up from germline, CDR1 is GTSNPN and CDR2 is SVGIG (reference sequence). CDR3 amino acids: CAWSVRQPEAFF. In DNA, the CDR3 is TGTGCCTGGAGTGTACGACAGCCAGAAGCTTTCTTT. Combining the CDR3 with reference TRBV30 and TRBJ1-1 gives the whole variable domain SQTIHQWPATLVQPVGSPLSLECTVEGTSNPNLYWYRQAAGRGLQLLFYSVGIGQISSEVPQNLSASRPQDRQFILSSKKLLLSDSGFYLCAWSVRQPEAFFGQGTRLTVV.

This clonotype was detected only a few times. In DNA, the CDR3 is TGTGCCAGCAGTTACTCAGACAGTACTGGAAACACCATATATTTT. It encodes CASSYSDSTGNTIYF. The rearrangement uses TRBV6-5 and TRBJ1-3, with TRBD1 as a possible D gene (5 bases). Germline V gene data show CDR1 as MNHEY and CDR2 as SVGAGI. The CDR3 is made up of 15 amino acids. V was shortened by 0 bases and J by 2 bases, with 8 bases between the two germline ends.

The CDR3 coding sequence is TGCGCCAGCACCCCAAATTCCGGGACTAGCAATGAGCAGTTCTTC. Protein product: CASTPNSGTSNEQFF. This rearrangement joins TRBV4-1 to TRBJ2-1, with TRBD2 identical over 8 bases. This CDR3 region has 15 residues. Germline V CDR1 and CDR2: MGHRA, YSYEKL. After removal of 7 bases from V and 6 bases from J, the junction contained 11 bases not matched to a gene.

The chain couples TRBV2 to TRBJ1-6; TRBD1 is a possible D gene (5 bases). The CDR3 spans 14 residues. Per germline, CDR1 SNHLY and CDR2 FYNNEI. The germline V and J ends were trimmed by 8 bases and 9 bases, with 17 bases remaining between them. The CDR3 DNA reads TGTGCCAGCCAAAAACAGGATTCCCCTTCACCCCTCCACTTT. Translation: CASQKQDSPSPLHF.

This rearrangement joins TRBV18 to TRBJ1-5; 10 positions agree with TRBD1. J gave up 7 bases and V 4 bases, and 4 bases lay outside the gene matches. This CDR3 is built from 14 residues. The germline CDR1 and CDR2 sequences are KGHSH and LQKENI. CDR3 in DNA: TGTGCCAGCTCACGGGGGACAGGGGCACAGCCCCAGCATTTT. Translation: CASSRGTGAQPQHF.

The V and J genes are TRBV18 and TRBJ1-1; perhaps TRBD1 as D (5 bases). CDR1 KGHSH and CDR2 LQKENI come from the germline V gene. Trimming removed 4 bases at V and 8 bases at J, with 11 bases between. The CDR3 consists of 12 residues. The CDR3 DNA is TGTGCCAGCTCACGAGGACAAAGAGAAGCTTTCTTT. As protein: CASSRGQREAFF.

This clonotype was seen a handful of times. V gene TRBV29-1 combines with J gene TRBJ1-3, with 7 bases lining up with TRBD1. The V gene end was trimmed by 4 bases and the J gene end by 2 bases; junction bases not matched to a gene: 2. CDR1 is SQVTM, CDR2 ANQGSEA, per germline. This CDR3 comprises 13 residues. The DNA of the CDR3 is TGCAGCGTTGTGACAGGGCCTGGAAACACCATATATTTT. Protein sequence: CSVVTGPGNTIYF.

The chain joins TRBV7-9 to TRBJ2-5; TRBD2 matches at 8 bases. CDR3 length: 16 amino acids. After removal of 1 base from V and 5 bases from J, the junction contained 9 bases not matched to a gene. Germline CDR1 SEHNR, CDR2 FQNEAQ (reference sequence). CDR3 sequence: CASSLGAIAGMETQYF. The CDR3 DNA follows: TGTGCCAGCAGCTTAGGGGCCATAGCGGGAATGGAGACCCAGTACTTC.

The sample holds a few counts of this clonotype. CDR3 DNA sequence: TGTGCCATCAGTTTGGTGGGAACATACACAGATACGCAGTATTTT. Protein product: CAISLVGTYTDTQYF. The chain uses TRBV10-3 and TRBJ2-3; D ambiguous. Germline V gene lookup returns CDR1 ENHRY and CDR2 SYGVKD. The CDR3 runs to 15 residues. Trimming removed 5 bases from V and 2 bases from J, with 14 bases in between.

CDR3 protein: CASSFPTRRGGNQPQHF. CDR3 nucleotides: TGTGCCAGCAGTTTCCCTACTCGGAGGGGGGGCAATCAGCCCCAGCATTTT. The J gene is TRBJ1-5, the V gene TRBV28, with a possible D match to TRBD1 (6 bases). The CDR3 is made up of 17 amino acids. Looked up from germline, CDR1 is MDHEN and CDR2 is SYDVKM. The V end was cut by 3 bases, the J end by 2 bases, with 17 bases between. The complete variable domain, with remaining parts taken from reference TRBV28 and TRBJ1-5, reads DVKVTQSSRYLVKRTGEKVFLECVQDMDHENMFWYRQDPGLGLRLIYFSYDVKMKEKGDIPEGYSVSREKKERFSLILESASTNQTSMYLCASSFPTRRGGNQPQHFGDGTRLSIL.